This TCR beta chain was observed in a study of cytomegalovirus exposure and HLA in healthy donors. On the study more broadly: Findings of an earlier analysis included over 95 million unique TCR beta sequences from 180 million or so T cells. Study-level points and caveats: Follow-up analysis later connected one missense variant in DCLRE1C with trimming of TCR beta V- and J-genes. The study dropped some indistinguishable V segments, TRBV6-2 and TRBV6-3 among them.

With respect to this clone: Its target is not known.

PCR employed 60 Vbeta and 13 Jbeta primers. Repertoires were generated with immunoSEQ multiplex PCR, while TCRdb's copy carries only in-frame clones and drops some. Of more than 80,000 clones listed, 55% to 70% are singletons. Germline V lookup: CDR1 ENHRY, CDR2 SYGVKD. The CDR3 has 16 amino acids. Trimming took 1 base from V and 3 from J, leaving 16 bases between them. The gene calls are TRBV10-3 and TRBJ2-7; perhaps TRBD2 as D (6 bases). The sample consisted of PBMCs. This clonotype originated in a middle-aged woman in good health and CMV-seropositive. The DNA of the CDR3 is TGTGCCATCAGTGAGTTTAGATTAGCGGATCACTACGAGCAGTACTTC. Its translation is CAISEFRLADHYEQYF.